This TCR beta chain was sequenced for a study of vaccination and CD4 T cells after COVID-19. The treatment here: roughly 11-day PBMC culture with coronavirus spike peptide pools or control peptides (ViraFEST assay). The assay that was used to sequence DNA from cultured CD4+ T cells was the Oncomine TCR Beta short-read assay. MiXCR was run by TCRdb on the PCR reads, yielding one entry per CDR3 protein. The repertoire holds under 25,000 distinct CDR3 sequences, with roughly 24% as singletons. Germline CDR1 is MDHEN and CDR2 is SYDVKM. The CDR3 consists of 12 residues. With V trimmed by 6 bases and J by 5 bases, 3 bases remained unmatched. This clonotype occurred a few times. Its antigen remains unidentified.

Specimen: cultured CD4+ T cells from blood. The V and J genes are TRBV28 and TRBJ2-5; 7 bases are shared with TRBD2. The origin of this receptor is a human donor with COVID-19. The CDR3 loop is CASSWGGETQYF. For the CDR3, the DNA is TGTGCCAGCAGCTGGGGGGGGGAGACCCAGTACTTC. The complete variable domain, with remaining parts taken from reference TRBV28 and TRBJ2-5, reads DVKVTQSSRYLVKRTGEKVFLECVQDMDHENMFWYRQDPGLGLRLIYFSYDVKMKEKGDIPEGYSVSREKKERFSLILESASTNQTSMYLCASSWGGETQYFGPGTRLLVL.